This T cell receptor (beta chain) is from a study of blood T cell repertoires in COVID-19. Study as a whole: Sites in the United States, Italy and Spain provided acute and convalescent COVID-19 samples. In each case, the material was cDNA or gDNA derived from T cells, B-cell-depleted T cells, or PBMCs.

The CDR3 totals 13 residues. CDR1 GTSNPN and CDR2 SVGIG come from the germline V gene (reference sequence). V was cut by 0 bases and J by 2 bases, with 7 bases left in between. Seattle's cohort entered during active infection and was followed longitudinally. Original data processing: Researchers report that nucleated cell counts were estimated from reference gene primer amplification. Data came from immunoSEQ multiplex PCR; TCRdb stores just in-frame clones and leaves some out. D and trimming come from the DNA, and the V and J calls and clone size come from that table. The sample records about 500,000 clones, less than 90% being singletons.

The receptor comes from a woman aged 45-65 years with COVID-19, enrolled during active disease. The gene calls are TRBV30 and TRBJ1-1; the D is unclear. Sequencing was done on a sample of peripheral blood. Here the CDR3 reads CAWSVHRNTEAFF. In DNA, the CDR3 is TGTGCCTGGAGTGTACACAGAAACACTGAAGCTTTCTTT. The whole variable domain, filled in from reference TRBV30 and TRBJ1-1, reads SQTIHQWPATLVQPVGSPLSLECTVEGTSNPNLYWYRQAAGRGLQLLFYSVGIGQISSEVPQNLSASRPQDRQFILSSKKLLLSDSGFYLCAWSVHRNTEAFFGQGTRLTVV.